This TCR beta chain was sequenced in a study of T cells after yellow fever vaccination (dated by TCRdb to between 2017 and 2020). Turning to the overall study: The SMART-Seq v4 Ultra Low Input RNA kit was used to prepare libraries from fractions with low cell numbers. To follow T-cell clones before and after primary and booster YFV17D yellow fever vaccination, bulk TCR alpha and beta repertoires were sequenced over time. Two healthy male donors, one aged 18 to 29 and one aged 30 to 40 years, were included in the cohort. Blood samples were taken at several timepoints before and after primary and secondary immunization, and bulk PBMC replicates and cell subsets were isolated. What the authors observed across the whole study: The secondary T-cell response was found to be weaker but faster than the primary response, with a peak reached on day 5 rather than on day 15. After the booster, most clones that had expanded after primary vaccination were detected again (approximately 97% of CD4 and over 75% of CD8), suggesting broad maintenance of memory. The study included only a couple of donors, which limits how far the findings can be generalized. Computational filtering was required because FACS-sorted repertoires could contain abundant contaminating clonotypes from the bulk population. A small fraction of clonotypes showed up in both the CD4 and CD8 compartments, probably as a result of convergent recombination.

TCR cDNA was synthesized by 5'RACE template switching, through which a universal primer site and unique molecular identifiers were introduced. Priming of cDNA synthesis was performed from both the TCR alpha and TCR beta constant segments. Two PCR steps were used to amplify libraries, with sample barcodes and sequencing adapters being added in the second step. Libraries were sequenced on Illumina HiSeq 2500 (2x100 bp) or NovaSeq (2x150 bp). In the paper's pipeline: MIGEC handled demultiplexing of reads and collapsing into UMI consensus sequences, while MiXCR performed V(D)J alignment. Clonotypes responding to the vaccine were identified with edgeR on replicate PBMC samples, with the criteria of FDR below 0.01 and a log2 fold change above 5 up to day 15. Each bulk clonotype was labeled CD4 or CD8 based on which sequenced repertoire, CD4 or CD8, contained the clonotype at higher abundance. TCRdb handled the public reads itself, with Q25 trimming in fastp and clone calling in MiXCR, and kept productive beta chains. Identical CDR3 proteins give one entry, which carries the most common genes and DNA. TCRdb's processing, not the authors' own work, is the source of the V and J calls. Present in this sample are over 110,000 distinct CDR3 sequences, around 7.7% of which were seen just once. Together, the top ten hold 0.55% to 0.9% of the sample.

This clonotype was counted many times. Its target antigen remains unknown. Base qualities are missing; no much larger clone stands one base away. Via the germline V gene (reference sequence), CDR1 is DFQATT and CDR2 SNEGSKA. The CDR3 runs 15 residues from the cysteine to the phenylalanine. Only the CDR3 DNA is retained, 45 bases long and in frame from the first base. Clipping removes 6 bases from V and 7 bases from J, with 8 as the unmatched junction base count. According to the study, the label for this sample's treatment or condition signals: live attenuated yellow fever vaccine strain. A standard Ficoll-Paque protocol was used to isolate PBMCs from peripheral blood. Dynabeads CD4 and CD8 positive selection kits were used to isolate the CD4 and CD8 T-cell fractions. TriZol was used to extract RNA from bulk PBMCs, CD4 and CD8 fractions, and dextramer-positive and dextramer-negative fractions.

The sequence is built from TRBV20-1 and TRBJ2-2; 13 bases in between match TRBD2. The receptor was derived from a man aged 30 to 39 who received the YFV17D yellow fever vaccine. The sequences come from CD4+ T cells sorted from PBMCs, collected 5 days after the yellow fever booster vaccination. At the DNA level, the sequence is TGCAGTGCAATACTAGCGGGAGGGCCCAACGGGGAGCTGTTTTTT. The resulting protein is CSAILAGGPNGELFF.